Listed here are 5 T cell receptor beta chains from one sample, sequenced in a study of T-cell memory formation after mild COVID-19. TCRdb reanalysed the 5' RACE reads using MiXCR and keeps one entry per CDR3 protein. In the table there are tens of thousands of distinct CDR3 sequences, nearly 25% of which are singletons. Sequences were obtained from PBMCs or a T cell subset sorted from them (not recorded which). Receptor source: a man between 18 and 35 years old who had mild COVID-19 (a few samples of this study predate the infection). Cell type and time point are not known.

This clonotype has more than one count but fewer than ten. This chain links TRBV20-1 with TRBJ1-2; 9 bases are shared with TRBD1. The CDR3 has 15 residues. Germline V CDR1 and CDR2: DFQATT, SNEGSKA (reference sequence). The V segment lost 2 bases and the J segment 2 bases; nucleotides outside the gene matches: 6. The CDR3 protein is CSARPTGTGNYGYTF. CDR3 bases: TGCAGTGCTAGACCCACCGGGACAGGGAACTATGGCTACACCTTC.

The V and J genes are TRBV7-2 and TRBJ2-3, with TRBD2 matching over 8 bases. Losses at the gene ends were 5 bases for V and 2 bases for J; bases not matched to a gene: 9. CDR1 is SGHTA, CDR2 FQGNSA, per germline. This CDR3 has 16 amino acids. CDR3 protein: CASSQETSAITDTQYF. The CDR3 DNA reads TGTGCCAGCAGCCAAGAGACTAGCGCGATCACAGATACGCAGTATTTT.

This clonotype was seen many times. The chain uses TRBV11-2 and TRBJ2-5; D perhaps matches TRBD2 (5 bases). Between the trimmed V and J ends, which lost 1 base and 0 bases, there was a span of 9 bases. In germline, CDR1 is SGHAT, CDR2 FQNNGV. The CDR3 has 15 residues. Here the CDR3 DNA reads TGTGCCAGCAGCTTAGGGGTCGGGGACCAAGAGACCCAGTACTTC. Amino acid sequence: CASSLGVGDQETQYF.

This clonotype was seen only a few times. CDR3 DNA: TGTGCCAGCTTCTCGACAGATAACTATGGCTACACCTTC. Residues: CASFSTDNYGYTF. V usage is TRBV28 and J usage is TRBJ1-2; TRBD1 is a possible D gene (5 bases). Germline V gives CDR1 MDHEN, CDR2 SYDVKM. Between the trimmed V and J ends, which lost 8 bases and 1 base, there was a span of 11 bases. CDR3 length: 13 amino acids.

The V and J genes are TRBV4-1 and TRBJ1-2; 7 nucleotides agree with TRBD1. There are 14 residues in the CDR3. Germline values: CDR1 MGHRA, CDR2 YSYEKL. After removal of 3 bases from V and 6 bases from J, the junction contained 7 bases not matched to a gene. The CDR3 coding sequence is TGCGCCAGCAGCCAGGGGAGACAGGGCAATGGCTACACCTTC. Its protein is CASSQGRQGNGYTF.